The 3 T cell receptor beta chains given below trace back to one sample, sequenced in a study of vaccination and CD4 T cells after COVID-19. The treatment denotes: approximately 10-day PBMC culture with coronavirus spike peptide pools or control peptides (ViraFEST assay). At the Johns Hopkins FTIC core, DNA taken from cultured CD4+ T cells was sequenced by way of the Oncomine TCR Beta short-read assay. From the PCR reads, TCRdb called clonotypes with MiXCR, one entry per CDR3 protein. The sample shows about 23,000 distinct CDR3 sequences, 40% to 50% of them seen only once. Antigens of these TCRs are unknown. This material consisted of CD4+ T cells from blood, cultured in vitro, taken before SARS-CoV-2 vaccination. The receptors stem from a human donor who received a COVID-19 vaccine.

This clonotype was seen once. This chain connects TRBV12-3 or TRBV12-4 to TRBJ1-2; D remains ambiguous. The CDR3 length is 16 residues. The ends were cut back, 5 bases at V and 8 bases at J, with 24 bases in the middle. CDR3 region: CASSEDTGPKAQGYTF. CDR3 nucleotide sequence: TGTGCCAGCAGTGAAGATACCGGGCCAAAAGCTCAGGGCTACACCTTC.

In this sample, this clonotype turned up a few times. The CDR3 DNA reads as TGTGCCAGTAGTATAGATTTGGGGACCCCGGGACAGGGGAACACTGAAGCTTTCTTT. It yields the protein CASSIDLGTPGQGNTEAFF. The chain couples TRBV19 to TRBJ1-1; the match to TRBD1 covers 9 bases. The CDR3 is 19 residues long. Germline V gene data show CDR1 as LNHDA and CDR2 as SQIVND (reference sequence). The V gene end was trimmed by 0 bases and the J gene end by 1 base; junction bases not matched to a gene: 12. The variable domain in full, completed from reference TRBV19 and TRBJ1-1, reads DGGITQSPKYLFRKEGQNVTLSCEQNLNHDAMYWYRQDPGQGLRLIYYSQIVNDFQKGDIAEGYSVSREKKESFPLTVTSAQKNPTAFYLCASSIDLGTPGQGNTEAFFGQGTRLTVV.

This sequence joins TRBV14 and TRBJ2-5; a possible D gene is TRBD2 (6 bases). The length of the CDR3 is 14 residues. V lost 2 bases and J 2 bases, leaving 9 bases between the germline ends. From germline, CDR1 is SGHDN and CDR2 FVKESK. The CDR3 nucleotides are TGTGCCAGCAGCCAAAGCGGGCGACAAGAGACCCAGTACTTC. It encodes CASSQSGRQETQYF. The complete variable domain, with remaining parts taken from reference TRBV14 and TRBJ2-5, reads EAGVTQFPSHSVIEKGQTVTLRCDPISGHDNLYWYRRVMGKEIKFLLHFVKESKQDESGMPNNRFLAERTGGTYSTLKVQPAELEDSGVYFCASSQSGRQETQYFGPGTRLLVL.